A selection of T cell receptor beta chains follows, all from one sample in a study of cytomegalovirus exposure and HLA in healthy donors. Measured with immunoSEQ multiplex PCR; TCRdb has only the in-frame clones, and not every one. Among about 160,000 clones listed, 80% to 85% were seen once. Sequences were obtained from PBMCs. The receptors shown here come from a man younger than 35 in good health and CMV-seronegative. Each CDR3 is given with its conserved first and last residue. D genes are given only for firm matches. The listing skips clone size in some rows; elsewhere it reads once, few, many or a size class.

DNA,CDR3,J,D,size,length,V
TGTGCCAGCAGTGGGAGGTCAGAGTACGAGCAGTACTTC,CASSGRSEYEQYF,TRBJ2-7,NA,NA,13,TRBV27
TGTGCCAGCAGTCCCCGTGGGGGGTCGAACTACGAGCAGTACTTC,CASSPRGGSNYEQYF,TRBJ2-7,NA,NA,15,TRBV27
TGTGCCAGCAGCTTTCAACGGGAAGAGACCCAGTACTTC,CASSFQREETQYF,TRBJ2-5,NA,NA,13,TRBV7-3
TGCGCCAGCAGCCAAGAAGGTTACGCTGCGTCACTAGCGGGAGAAACCGGGGAGCTGTTTTTT,CASSQEGYAASLAGETGELFF,TRBJ2-2,TRBD2,NA,21,TRBV4-3
TGTGCCAGTAGTACTCGACAGCAATTTAACTATGGCTACACCTTC,CASSTRQQFNYGYTF,TRBJ1-2,NA,NA,15,TRBV19
TGTGCCAGCAGTACTCCGGACACCCACGAGCAGTACTTC,CASSTPDTHEQYF,TRBJ2-7,NA,NA,13,TRBV6-5
TGTGCCAGCAGAGTTCGGGGGTTGGGGTCCTACGAGCAGTACTTC,CASRVRGLGSYEQYF,TRBJ2-7,NA,NA,15,TRBV5-6
TGCGCCAGCAGCTTGGAACTTTCCTACGAGCAGTACTTC,CASSLELSYEQYF,TRBJ2-7,NA,NA,13,TRBV5-1
TGTGCCAGCAGTTACCCTTCAGGGGGAGAGTTCTTC,CASSYPSGGEFF,TRBJ2-1,TRBD1,NA,12,TRBV6-5
TGTGCATGTGGACAGGGATATTATAGCAATCAGCCCCAGCATTTT,CACGQGYYSNQPQHF,TRBJ1-5,TRBD1,NA,15,TRBV6-6
TGTGCCAGCAGCTTCAGCGGGGCTCCCACAGATACGCAGTATTTT,CASSFSGAPTDTQYF,TRBJ2-3,TRBD2,once,15,TRBV11-2
TGTGCCAGCAGCTTTGGTACAACAGGGGGCGCTGGCGACTATGGCTACACCTTC,CASSFGTTGGAGDYGYTF,TRBJ1-2,TRBD1,NA,18,TRBV5-4
TGTGCCAGCTGTCCCTGGGACAGGAACACTGAAGCTTTCTTT,CASCPWDRNTEAFF,TRBJ1-1,TRBD1,NA,14,TRBV28
TGTGCCATCACAGGGCTCTCTGGAAACACCATATATTTT,CAITGLSGNTIYF,TRBJ1-3,NA,once,13,TRBV6-1
TGTGCCAGCAGCCAAACCGGGGACAGAGCCTACGAGCAGTACTTC,CASSQTGDRAYEQYF,TRBJ2-7,TRBD1,NA,15,TRBV6-6
TGTGCCAGCAGCAAACAGGGAATGAACGGCTACACCTTC,CASSKQGMNGYTF,TRBJ1-2,NA,few,13,TRBV7-3
TGTGCCAGCAGCTTGCGTGGAGAGACCCAGTACTTC,CASSLRGETQYF,TRBJ2-5,NA,few,12,TRBV7-9
TGTGCCAGCAGTGAATGGAGTCCGGGCGCGGGGGGCTACACCTTC,CASSEWSPGAGGYTF,TRBJ1-2,NA,few,15,TRBV25-1
TGTGCCACCAGCAGAGATGAGGGATCTTCCAATGAGCAGTTCTTC,CATSRDEGSSNEQFF,TRBJ2-1,NA,NA,15,TRBV15
TGTGCCAGCTCACGAAGCTTTGGAGAGACCCAGTACTTC,CASSRSFGETQYF,TRBJ2-5,NA,NA,13,TRBV18
TGTGCCAGTATGGGATGGGGGACAGCATACAATGAGCAGTTCTTC,CASMGWGTAYNEQFF,TRBJ2-1,TRBD1,NA,15,TRBV19
TGTGCCAGCAGCTCGACTCTAGCGGGGCGGGCAGATACGCAGTATTTT,CASSSTLAGRADTQYF,TRBJ2-3,TRBD2,few,16,TRBV5-6
TGTGCCAGCAGTTTAACACGCACGCGGTCCACTAATGAAAAACTGTTTTTT,CASSLTRTRSTNEKLFF,TRBJ1-4,NA,NA,17,TRBV28
TGTGCCAGCAGAGGACAGGGGAGTTACGAGCAGTACTTC,CASRGQGSYEQYF,TRBJ2-7,TRBD1,once,13,TRBV6-1
TGTGCCAGTAGTCGCGGGGTGGAAAAACTGTTTTTT,CASSRGVEKLFF,TRBJ1-4,NA,few,12,TRBV19
TGTGCCAGCAGCGAGGTAGGACAGAACTACGAGCAGTACTTC,CASSEVGQNYEQYF,TRBJ2-7,NA,NA,14,TRBV7-9
TGTGCCAGCAGTTATCCCCAGGGGGCTGATGGCTACACCTTC,CASSYPQGADGYTF,TRBJ1-2,TRBD1,NA,14,TRBV6-5
TGTGCCAGCAGCTTAGTTTCTATCGGCACAGATACGCAGTATTTT,CASSLVSIGTDTQYF,TRBJ2-3,NA,few,15,TRBV7-9
TGTGCCAGCAGTGAAGACAGACAAGGGGCCGTTTTTATCGACGAGCAGTACTTC,CASSEDRQGAVFIDEQYF,TRBJ2-7,NA,NA,18,TRBV6-1
TGTGCCAGCAGCTTAGCGGTGGGGCTCTTGGAGGGTCAGCCCCAGCATTTT,CASSLAVGLLEGQPQHF,TRBJ1-5,NA,NA,17,TRBV7-8
TGTGCCAGCAGCTGGAGCTGGGCTAGCGGGCCTTACAATGAGCAGTTCTTC,CASSWSWASGPYNEQFF,TRBJ2-1,TRBD2,NA,17,TRBV5-4
TGTGCCAGCAGCTTAGGGTCGCAGGGCTATGGCTACACCTTC,CASSLGSQGYGYTF,TRBJ1-2,NA,once,14,TRBV7-8
TGTGCCAGCAGCTTACCTGCCGGGACTAATGACGAGCAGTACTTC,CASSLPAGTNDEQYF,TRBJ2-7,TRBD2,NA,15,TRBV7-9
TGTGCCAGTAGTATACTAGCGGGAGGGTCCGGGGAGCTGTTTTTT,CASSILAGGSGELFF,TRBJ2-2,TRBD2,NA,15,TRBV19
TGTGCCAGCAGTTTACGTCGGACAGGCTATGGCTACACCTTC,CASSLRRTGYGYTF,TRBJ1-2,TRBD1,NA,14,TRBV27
TGTGCCAGCAGCTCCCGGGGAGGGCCTTACTATGGCTACACCTTC,CASSSRGGPYYGYTF,TRBJ1-2,NA,NA,15,TRBV13